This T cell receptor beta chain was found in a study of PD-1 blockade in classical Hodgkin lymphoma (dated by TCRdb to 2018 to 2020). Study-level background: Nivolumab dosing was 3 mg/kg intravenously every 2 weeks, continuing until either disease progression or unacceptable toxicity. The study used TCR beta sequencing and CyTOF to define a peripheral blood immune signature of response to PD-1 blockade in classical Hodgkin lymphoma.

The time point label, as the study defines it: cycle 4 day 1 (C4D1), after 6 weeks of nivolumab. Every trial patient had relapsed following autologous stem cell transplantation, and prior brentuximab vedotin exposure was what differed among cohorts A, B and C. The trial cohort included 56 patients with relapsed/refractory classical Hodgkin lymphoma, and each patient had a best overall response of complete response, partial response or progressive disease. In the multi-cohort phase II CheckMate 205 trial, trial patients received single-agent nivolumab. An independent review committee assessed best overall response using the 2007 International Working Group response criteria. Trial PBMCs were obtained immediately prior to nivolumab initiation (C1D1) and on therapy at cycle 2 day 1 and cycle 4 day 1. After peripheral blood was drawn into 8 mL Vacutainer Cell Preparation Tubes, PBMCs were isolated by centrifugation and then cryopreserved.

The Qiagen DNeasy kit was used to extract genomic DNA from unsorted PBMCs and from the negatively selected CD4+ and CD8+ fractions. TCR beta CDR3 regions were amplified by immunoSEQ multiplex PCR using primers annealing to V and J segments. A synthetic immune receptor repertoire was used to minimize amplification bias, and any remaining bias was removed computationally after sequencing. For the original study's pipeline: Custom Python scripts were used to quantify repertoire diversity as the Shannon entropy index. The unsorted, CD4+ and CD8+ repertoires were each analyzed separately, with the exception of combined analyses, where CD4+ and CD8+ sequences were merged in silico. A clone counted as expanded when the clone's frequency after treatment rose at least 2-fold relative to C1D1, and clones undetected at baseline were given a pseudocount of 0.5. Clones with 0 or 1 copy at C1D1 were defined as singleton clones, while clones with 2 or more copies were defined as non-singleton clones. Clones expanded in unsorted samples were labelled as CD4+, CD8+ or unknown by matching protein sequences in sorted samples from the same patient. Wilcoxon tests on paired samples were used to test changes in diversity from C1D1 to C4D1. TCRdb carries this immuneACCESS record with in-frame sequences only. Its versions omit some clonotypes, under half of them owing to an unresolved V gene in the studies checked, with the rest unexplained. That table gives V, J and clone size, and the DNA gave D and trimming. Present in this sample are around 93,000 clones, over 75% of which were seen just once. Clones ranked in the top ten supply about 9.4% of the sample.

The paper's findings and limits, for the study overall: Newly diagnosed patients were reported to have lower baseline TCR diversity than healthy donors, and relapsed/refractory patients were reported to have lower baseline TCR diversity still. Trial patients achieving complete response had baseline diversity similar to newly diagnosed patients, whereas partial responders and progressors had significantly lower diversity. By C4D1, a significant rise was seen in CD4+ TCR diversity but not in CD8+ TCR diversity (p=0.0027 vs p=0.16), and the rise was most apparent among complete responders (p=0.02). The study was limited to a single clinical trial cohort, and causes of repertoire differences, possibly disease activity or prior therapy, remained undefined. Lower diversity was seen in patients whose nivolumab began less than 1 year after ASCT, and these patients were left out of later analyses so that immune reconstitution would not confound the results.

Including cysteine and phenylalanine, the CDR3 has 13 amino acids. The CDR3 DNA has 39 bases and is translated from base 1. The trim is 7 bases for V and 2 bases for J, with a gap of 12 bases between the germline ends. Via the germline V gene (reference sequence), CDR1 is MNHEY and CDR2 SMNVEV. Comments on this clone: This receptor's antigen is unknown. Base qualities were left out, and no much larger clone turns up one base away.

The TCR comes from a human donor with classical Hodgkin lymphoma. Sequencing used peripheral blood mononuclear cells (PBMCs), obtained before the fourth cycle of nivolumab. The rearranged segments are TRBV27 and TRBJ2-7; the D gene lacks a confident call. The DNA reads TGTGCCAGCACCGGACCGACCACCTACGAGCAGTACTTC. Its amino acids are CASTGPTTYEQYF.